This T cell receptor (beta chain) was captured by sequencing in a study of regulatory T cells in long-lasting Graves disease. Study-level results: Analyses excluded thyroid tissue, covering peripheral blood alone.

Regarding time point: persistent/refractory GD, antithyroid drugs over 5 years with positive TRAb. Isolated PBMC RNA provided the starting material for the TCR library. The diagnosis of Graves' disease used American Thyroid Association guidelines. CDR1 and CDR2 from the germline V gene are SGHNT and YYREEE (reference sequence). V lost 0 bases to trimming and J lost 8 bases, with 14 bases between them. The CDR3 has 14 amino acids. On this clonotype: The antigen is undetermined.

For TCR beta, libraries came from iRepertoire HTBI primers and Arm-PCR of CDR3 regions. As processed by the authors: Segment identification across samples yielded 55 to 65 TRBV and 14 TRBJ segments. TCRdb reprocessed the multiplex PCR reads via MiXCR and lists one record per CDR3 protein. Here the V and J calls rest on TCRdb's processing, not on the authors' analysis. Counted here are about 470,000 distinct CDR3 sequences, about 22% occurring once; the ten biggest clones make up about 7%. The V call is TRBV5-4, the J call TRBJ1-2, with D hard to call. The source of this sequence is a female donor with Graves disease. The input for sequencing was peripheral blood mononuclear cells (PBMCs), taken when the disease was refractory, from a patient treated with antithyroid drugs. This CDR3 reads CASSLEGLGRGYTF. The CDR3, as DNA: TGTGCCAGCAGCTTGGAGGGTCTGGGAAGGGGCTACACCTTC. Looking up the rest from reference TRBV5-4 and TRBJ1-2 gives the full variable domain: ETGVTQSPTHLIKTRGQQVTLRCSSQSGHNTVSWYQQALGQGPQFIFQYYREEENGRGNFPPRFSGLQFPNYSSELNVNALELDDSALYLCASSLEGLGRGYTFGSGTRLTVV.